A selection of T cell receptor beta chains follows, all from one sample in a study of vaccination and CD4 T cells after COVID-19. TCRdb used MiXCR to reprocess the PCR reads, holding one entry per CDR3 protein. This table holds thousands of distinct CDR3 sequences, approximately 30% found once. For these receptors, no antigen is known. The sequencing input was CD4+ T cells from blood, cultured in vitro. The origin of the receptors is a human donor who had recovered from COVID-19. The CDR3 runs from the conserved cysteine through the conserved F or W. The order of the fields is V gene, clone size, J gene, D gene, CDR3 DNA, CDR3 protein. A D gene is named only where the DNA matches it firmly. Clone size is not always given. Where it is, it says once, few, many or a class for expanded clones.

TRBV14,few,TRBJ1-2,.,TGTGCCAGCAGCCTTTGGGGGACACCAACTAACTATGGCTACACCTTC,CASSLWGTPTNYGYTF
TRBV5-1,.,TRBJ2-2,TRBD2,TGCGCCAGCAGCGCACTAGCGGGGGATCCGGCCGGGGAGCTGTTTTTT,CASSALAGDPAGELFF
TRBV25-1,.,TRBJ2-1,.,TGTGCCAGCGCTAGGGCGGGGTTTTACAATGAGCAGTTCTTC,CASARAGFYNEQFF
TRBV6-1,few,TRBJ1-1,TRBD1,TGTGCCAGCAGCCCAAACAGGGGGGGCCTGCACACTGAAGCTTTCTTT,CASSPNRGGLHTEAFF
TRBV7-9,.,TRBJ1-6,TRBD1,TGTGCCAGCAGCTCTACAGGGGATTCACCCCTCCACTTT,CASSSTGDSPLHF
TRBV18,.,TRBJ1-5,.,TGTGCCAGCTCACCACCGTCCCACCCAGAGAGTCCCCAGCATTTT,CASSPPSHPESPQHF
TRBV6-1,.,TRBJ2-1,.,TGTGCCAGCAGACGCGGGGACAATGAGCAGTTCTTC,CASRRGDNEQFF
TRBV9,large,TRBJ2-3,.,TGTGCCAGCAGCGTAGACACAGACAGAGGAGATACGCAGTATTTT,CASSVDTDRGDTQYF
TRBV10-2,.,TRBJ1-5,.,TGCGCCACCACAGTGGGGGGGAGGCAGCCCCAGCATTTT,CATTVGGRQPQHF
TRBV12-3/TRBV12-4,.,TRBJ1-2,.,TGTGCCAGCAGTCCCGACGGGGGCAAGGACTATGGCTACACCTTC,CASSPDGGKDYGYTF
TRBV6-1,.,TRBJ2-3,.,TGTGCCAGCACGGGGGTCACAGATACGCAGTATTTT,CASTGVTDTQYF
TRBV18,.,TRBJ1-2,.,TGTGCCAGCTCACTGTACCTAACGGAGCCCGCTTATGGCTACACCTTC,CASSLYLTEPAYGYTF
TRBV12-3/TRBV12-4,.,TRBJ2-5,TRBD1,TGTGCCAGCAGAAATACAGGGGCCCAGTACTTC,CASRNTGAQYF
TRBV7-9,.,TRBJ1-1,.,TGTGCCAGCAGCGCCGAAGCCAGGCACACTGAAGCTTTCTTT,CASSAEARHTEAFF